A single sample gave rise to the 24 T cell receptor beta chains below, sequenced in a study of memory CD4+ T cells and cytomegalovirus serostatus. The protocol was immunoSEQ multiplex PCR, while the TCRdb copy is restricted to in-frame clones and leaves out a portion. This table holds around 60,000 clones, more than 75% found once. The sort gate was single viable CD3+CD4+CD8-CD45RO+ cells for memory CD4+ T cells. The specimen sequenced was memory CD4+ T cells from blood. These receptors all stem from an adult in good health and CMV-seronegative.

This chain joins TRBV19 and TRBJ2-5; D might be TRBD1 (5 bases). Deletions cut 3 bases from V and 5 bases from J, with 7 bases between. CDR1 and CDR2 from the germline V gene are LNHDA and SQIVND (reference sequence). This CDR3 region has 12 residues. The CDR3 region is CASSMGRETQYF. CDR3 nucleotides: TGTGCCAGTAGTATGGGGCGGGAGACCCAGTACTTC.

This clone was observed a handful of times. The chain couples TRBV6-6 to TRBJ2-5; D is unresolved. Germline CDR1 reads MNHNY; CDR2 reads SVGAGI (reference sequence). The CDR3 is 12 amino acids. The V and J ends lost 0 bases and 5 bases respectively, with 4 bases between them. The CDR3 here is CASSYSGETQYF. CDR3 bases: TGTGCCAGCAGTTACTCAGGGGAGACCCAGTACTTC.

This clone was recorded a few times. This sequence joins TRBV6-1 and TRBJ2-7; TRBD1 agrees at 8 bases. CDR3 length: 15 amino acids. Trimming removed 1 base from V and 4 bases from J; junction bases left unmatched: 6. The germline V gene has CDR1 MNHNS and CDR2 SASEGT. The CDR3 sequence: CASSEGGTGSYEQYF. CDR3 nucleotides: TGTGCCAGCAGTGAAGGAGGGACAGGTTCGTACGAGCAGTACTTC.

The DNA of the CDR3 is TGTGCCAGCAGCTTACAGGGTACCACCGGGGAGCTGTTTTTT. Protein: CASSLQGTTGELFF. J is TRBJ2-2 and V is TRBV5-4; tentatively, D is TRBD1 (6 bases). Trimming pared 2 bases from V and 4 bases from J, leaving 9 bases between. Germline CDR1 is SGHNT and CDR2 is YYREEE (reference sequence). The CDR3 runs to 14 residues. Based on the CDR3 plus reference TRBV5-4 and TRBJ2-2, the full variable domain is ETGVTQSPTHLIKTRGQQVTLRCSSQSGHNTVSWYQQALGQGPQFIFQYYREEENGRGNFPPRFSGLQFPNYSSELNVNALELDDSALYLCASSLQGTTGELFFGEGSRLTVL.

There are a few counts of this clone. V usage is TRBV7-8 and J usage is TRBJ2-5; D not resolved. V gave up 4 bases and J gave up 6 bases, with 3 bases separating them. CDR1 is SGHVS and CDR2 is FQNEAQ in the germline V gene. CDR3 size: 10 residues. The CDR3 DNA sequence: TGTGCCAGCAGCTCAAAGACCCAGTACTTC. Translated, it gives CASSSKTQYF. Filled out from reference TRBV7-8 and TRBJ2-5, the complete variable domain reads GAGVSQSPRYKVAKRGQDVALRCDPISGHVSLFWYQQALGQGPEFLTYFQNEAQLDKSGLPSDRFFAERPEGSVSTLKIQRTQQEDSAVYLCASSSKTQYFGPGTRLLVL.

The chain couples TRBV27 to TRBJ2-5; no clear D. The V end was cut by 6 bases, the J end by 5 bases, with 16 bases between. Germline-derived CDR1 and CDR2 are MNHEY and SMNVEV (reference sequence). The CDR3 runs to 14 residues. The CDR3 spells CASSPVWMGETQYF. The CDR3 DNA is TGTGCCAGCAGCCCCGTCTGGATGGGGGAGACCCAGTACTTC.

This clone was seen only a few times. The V gene is TRBV27, the J gene TRBJ1-1; D ambiguous. Trimming left V 2 bases short and J 5 bases short, with 9 bases between. The germline CDR1 and CDR2 sequences are MNHEY and SMNVEV (reference sequence). This CDR3 region has 13 residues. The CDR3 protein is CASSLNGGTEAFF. The CDR3 nucleotides read TGTGCCAGCAGTTTAAATGGCGGAACTGAAGCTTTCTTT.

The CDR3 spells CAISLGGLSTDTQYF. DNA for the CDR3: TGTGCCATCAGTCTGGGCGGGCTCAGCACAGATACGCAGTATTTT. The chain is built from TRBV10-3 and TRBJ2-3; D possibly corresponds to TRBD2 (5 bases). CDR1 and CDR2 from the germline V gene are ENHRY and SYGVKD. The CDR3 contains 15 residues. V lost 5 bases, J lost 0 bases, and 12 bases lay in between.

V is TRBV6-1 and J is TRBJ1-2; tentatively, D is TRBD1 (5 bases). Germline CDR1 reads MNHNS; CDR2 reads SASEGT. Trimming removed 3 bases at V and 2 bases at J, with 10 bases between. The CDR3 spans 14 residues. CDR3 coding DNA: TGTGCCAGCAGTGAGGGCAGGGCGAACTATGGCTACACCTTC. The encoded protein is CASSEGRANYGYTF.

The chain joins TRBV28 to TRBJ1-5; D gene uncertain. Per the germline V gene, CDR1 is MDHEN and CDR2 is SYDVKM. The CDR3 length is 14 residues. Trimming took off 6 bases at V and 3 bases at J, with 12 bases between the two ends. The CDR3 spells CASRRRQANQPQHF. The CDR3 DNA is TGTGCCAGCAGACGACGGCAGGCCAATCAGCCCCAGCATTTT.

The chain recombines TRBV2 with TRBJ2-1; a weak D match, TRBD2 (5 bases). The V end was cut by 11 bases, the J end by 0 bases, with 11 bases between. This CDR3 spans 13 amino acids. The germline V gene encodes CDR1 SNHLY and CDR2 FYNNEI. CDR3 protein: CAGLGLSYNEQFF. The CDR3 DNA sequence: TGTGCCGGGCTCGGACTCTCCTACAATGAGCAGTTCTTC.

The J gene is TRBJ1-1, the V gene TRBV6-1, with unresolved D. Germline V gene sequence: CDR1 MNHNS, CDR2 SASEGT. With 6 bases removed from V and 0 bases from J, the gap between germline ends came to 14 bases. This CDR3 has 15 residues. CDR3 sequence reads: CASSQKPGLNTEAFF. The CDR3 DNA is TGTGCCAGCAGCCAAAAACCCGGACTGAACACTGAAGCTTTCTTT.

This clone was recorded a few times. It is unclear where the CDR3 begins or ends on the DNA, so no DNA is shown, and the CDR3 is as TCRdb lists it. This sequence joins TRBV30 and TRBJ1-2. The CDR3 is 13 amino acids long, termini counted. The V gene's germline CDR1 is GTSNPN and CDR2 SVGIG (reference sequence). The CDR3 sequence is CAWSVAVGAANTF.

This clone was found once. The chain uses TRBV7-9 and TRBJ2-4, with D possibly TRBD2 on 6 matching bases. The CDR3 consists of 15 residues. Germline assignment: CDR1 SEHNR and CDR2 FQNEAQ (reference sequence). Between the trimmed V and J ends, which lost 5 bases and 0 bases, there was a span of 11 bases. For the CDR3, the DNA is TGTGCCAGCAGCCGGGACTCGGGAGCCAAAAACATTCAGTACTTC. As protein: CASSRDSGAKNIQYF.

The chain is built from TRBV30 and TRBJ1-5, with D unresolved. Looked up from germline, CDR1 is GTSNPN and CDR2 is SVGIG (reference sequence). V was cut by 2 bases and J by 3 bases, with 8 bases left in between. This CDR3 contains 13 residues. The CDR3 loop is CAWSTSFNQPQHF. CDR3 coding DNA: TGTGCCTGGAGTACCAGTTTCAATCAGCCCCAGCATTTT.

The chain carries TRBV6-5 and TRBJ2-7; tentatively, D is TRBD1 or TRBD2 (5 bases each). CDR3 size: 12 residues. The V and J ends lost 4 bases and 6 bases respectively, with 10 bases between them. Per germline, CDR1 MNHEY and CDR2 SVGAGI. The CDR3 DNA reads as TGTGCCAGCAGTTCCACAGGAGGCGAGCAGTACTTC. It is translated as CASSSTGGEQYF.

This chain joins TRBV5-8 and TRBJ2-3, with D tentatively TRBD1 or TRBD2 (5 bases each). V lost 5 bases and J lost 2, with 15 bases in between. The CDR3 runs 15 residues. The germline CDR1 and CDR2 sequences are SGHTS and YDEGEE. The CDR3 bases are TGTGCCAGCAGTCCAACTAGGGGCACCACAGATACGCAGTATTTT. It encodes CASSPTRGTTDTQYF.

This clone was observed a few times. The V call is TRBV7-3, the J call TRBJ2-7; no firm D call. This CDR3 spans 15 amino acids. Germline assignment: CDR1 SGHTA and CDR2 FQGTGA. V was pared by 3 bases and J by 4 bases, with 16 bases between. Here the CDR3 reads CASSLTPVLGYEQYF. CDR3 nucleotides: TGTGCCAGCAGCTTGACACCAGTGTTAGGGTACGAGCAGTACTTC.

This clone has just a few counts. The chain employs TRBV5-1 and TRBJ2-5; D is perhaps TRBD2 (5 bases). Trimming took 4 bases from V and 1 from J, leaving 17 bases between them. This CDR3 has 16 amino acids. From germline, CDR1 is SGHRS and CDR2 YFSETQ. CDR3 region: CASSKEAAGFQETQYF. The DNA for the CDR3 is TGCGCCAGCAGCAAGGAAGCCGCGGGCTTCCAAGAGACCCAGTACTTC.

The count of this clone is one. This chain joins TRBV29-1 and TRBJ1-3; no reliable D call. Germline values: CDR1 SQVTM, CDR2 ANQGSEA. The CDR3 sequence is 14 residues long. V was trimmed by 7 bases and J by 3 bases, leaving 16 bases between them. CDR3 amino acids: CSAEIGRLGNTIYF. The CDR3 bases are TGCAGCGCCGAAATAGGACGCCTTGGAAACACCATATATTTT.

The rearrangement uses TRBV25-1 and TRBJ1-5, with TRBD1 identical over 9 bases. Germline CDR1 is MGHDK and CDR2 is SYGVNS. V was clipped by 6 bases and J by 1 base; unmatched bases: 7. CDR3 length equals 16 residues. For the CDR3, the DNA is TGTGCCAGCAGGCCAAAACAGGGGGCCAGCAATCAGCCCCAGCATTTT. Its translation: CASRPKQGASNQPQHF. The whole variable domain, remainder taken from reference TRBV25-1 and TRBJ1-5, is EADIYQTPRYLVIGTGKKITLECSQTMGHDKMYWYQQDPGMELHLIHYSYGVNSTEKGDLSSESTVSRIRTEHFPLTLESARPSHTSQYLCASRPKQGASNQPQHFGDGTRLSIL.

The V call is TRBV28, the J call TRBJ2-1, with 12 bases fitting TRBD2. V trimming: 8 bases; J trimming: 7 bases; junction bases outside the gene matches: 12. CDR1 and CDR2 (germline): MDHEN, SYDVKM. This CDR3 is built from 16 residues. CDR3 residues: CASLEFGLAGRNEQFF. The CDR3, as DNA: TGTGCCAGCTTAGAATTTGGACTAGCGGGAAGAAATGAGCAGTTCTTC.

This chain joins TRBV5-1 and TRBJ1-4; 11 nucleotides match TRBD1. CDR1 is SGHRS, CDR2 YFSETQ, per germline. CDR3 length: 16 amino acids. Unmatched junction bases numbered 7, after V lost 4 bases and J lost 5 bases. CDR3 DNA sequence: TGCGCCAGCAGCCGGGACAGGGGGGACCTAAATGAAAAACTGTTTTTT. It codes for CASSRDRGDLNEKLFF.

This clone was found once. The chain is built from TRBV25-1 and TRBJ1-6; 7 nucleotides line up with TRBD1. Unmatched junction bases numbered 7, after V lost 7 bases and J lost 7 bases. The CDR3 is made up of 14 amino acids. Looked up from germline, CDR1 is MGHDK and CDR2 is SYGVNS. The CDR3 sequence is CASNRGQQNSPLHF. The CDR3 nucleotides are TGTGCCAGCAACAGGGGACAACAAAATTCACCCCTCCACTTT.